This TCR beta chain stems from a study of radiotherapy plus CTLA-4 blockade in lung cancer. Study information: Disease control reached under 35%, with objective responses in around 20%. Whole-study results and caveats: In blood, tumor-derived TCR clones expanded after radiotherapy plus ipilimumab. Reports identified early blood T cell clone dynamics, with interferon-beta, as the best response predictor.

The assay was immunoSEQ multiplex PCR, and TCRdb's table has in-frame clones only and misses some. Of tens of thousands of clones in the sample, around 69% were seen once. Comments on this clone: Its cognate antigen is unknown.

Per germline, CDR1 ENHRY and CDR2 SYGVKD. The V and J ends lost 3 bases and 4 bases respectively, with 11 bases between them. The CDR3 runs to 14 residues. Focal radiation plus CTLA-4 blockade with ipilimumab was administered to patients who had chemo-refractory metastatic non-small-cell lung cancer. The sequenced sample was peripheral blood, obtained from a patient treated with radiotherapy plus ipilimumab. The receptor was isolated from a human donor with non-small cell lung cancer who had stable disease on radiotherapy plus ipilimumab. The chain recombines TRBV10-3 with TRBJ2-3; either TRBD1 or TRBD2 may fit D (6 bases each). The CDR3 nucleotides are TGTGCCATCAGTGAAGGGGGGCGGTCAGATACGCAGTATTTT. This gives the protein CAISEGGRSDTQYF.